The clone carrying this T cell receptor (beta chain) occurred a few times. As to time point: newly diagnosed GD, antithyroid drugs for less than 3 months. The TCR library was made from RNA that had been extracted from PBMCs in TRIzol. This record comes from a study of regulatory T cells in long-lasting Graves disease. Assembly of TCR beta libraries relied on iRepertoire HTBI primers together with Arm-PCR of CDR3 regions. MiXCR, run by TCRdb on the multiplex PCR reads, gives a single entry per CDR3 protein. The sample carries some 500,000 distinct CDR3 sequences, approximately 13% recorded once. This sample also appeared in a second study, on T cells in Graves' hyperthyroidism and ophthalmopathy. That paper states: The model made its ophthalmopathy prediction, and onset followed a median approximately 7 months later.

The sequencing here drew on peripheral blood mononuclear cells (PBMCs), taken at new diagnosis, from a patient treated with antithyroid drugs. The TCR was taken from a man aged 25-45 years with Graves disease.

DNA for the CDR3: TGTGCCAGCAGTGGGGGGATCGGAAGAGAAAAACTGTTTTTT. Protein: CASSGGIGREKLFF. The chain couples TRBV6-2 or TRBV6-3 to TRBJ1-4; D perhaps matches TRBD1 (5 bases). Germline V gene lookup returns CDR1 MNHEY and CDR2 SVGEGT. The germline V and J ends were trimmed by 5 bases and 8 bases, with 15 bases remaining between them. The length of the CDR3 is 14 residues.